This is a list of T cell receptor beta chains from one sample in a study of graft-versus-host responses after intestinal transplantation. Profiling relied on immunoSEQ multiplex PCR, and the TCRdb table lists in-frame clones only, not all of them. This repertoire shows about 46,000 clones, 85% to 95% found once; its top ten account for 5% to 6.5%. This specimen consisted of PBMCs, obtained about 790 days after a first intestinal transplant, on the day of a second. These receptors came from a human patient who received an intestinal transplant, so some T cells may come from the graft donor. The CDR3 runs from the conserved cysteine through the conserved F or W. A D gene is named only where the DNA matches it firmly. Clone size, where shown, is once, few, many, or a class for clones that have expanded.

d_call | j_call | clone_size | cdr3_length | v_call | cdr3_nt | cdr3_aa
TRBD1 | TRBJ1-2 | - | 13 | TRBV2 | TGTGCCAGCAGGGTAGGGGGCGCGGGAGGCTACACCTTC | CASRVGGAGGYTF
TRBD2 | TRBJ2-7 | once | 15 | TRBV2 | TGTGCCAGCAAGACAACTAGCGGGAGCGACTACGAGCAGTACTTC | CASKTTSGSDYEQYF
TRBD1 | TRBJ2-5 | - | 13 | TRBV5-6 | TGTGCCATCAGCTTAGGGGGCCAGGAGACCCAGTACTTC | CAISLGGQETQYF
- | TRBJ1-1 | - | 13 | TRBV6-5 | TGTGCCAGCAGTTGGACAGTGAACACTGAAGCTTTCTTT | CASSWTVNTEAFF
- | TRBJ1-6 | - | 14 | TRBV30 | TGTGCCTGGAGTGTACTGGTTGATAATTCACCCCTCCACTTT | CAWSVLVDNSPLHF
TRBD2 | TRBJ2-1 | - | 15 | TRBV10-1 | TGCGCCAGCAGTGTGGGGACTAGCGGCTACAATGAGCAGTTCTTC | CASSVGTSGYNEQFF
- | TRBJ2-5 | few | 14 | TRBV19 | TGTGCCAGTAGTATTGGGGGGGGGCTTGAGACCCAGTACTTC | CASSIGGGLETQYF
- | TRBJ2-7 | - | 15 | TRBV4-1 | TGCGCCAGCAGCCGTTCGGACACCCGCTCCTACGAGCAGTACTTC | CASSRSDTRSYEQYF
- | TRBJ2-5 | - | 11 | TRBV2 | TGTGCCAGCATCTACCAAGAGACCCAGTACTTC | CASIYQETQYF
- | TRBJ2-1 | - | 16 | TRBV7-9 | TGTGCCAGCAGCAAAGGCCCCGACAGGCGGGACAATGAGCAGTTCTTC | CASSKGPDRRDNEQFF
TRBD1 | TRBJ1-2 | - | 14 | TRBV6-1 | TGTGCCAGCGCGCTCCAGACAGGGAGCTATGGCTACACCTTC | CASALQTGSYGYTF
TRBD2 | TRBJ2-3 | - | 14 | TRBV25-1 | TGTGCCAGCAGTGAAGCGGGGGAGGCAGATACGCAGTATTTT | CASSEAGEADTQYF
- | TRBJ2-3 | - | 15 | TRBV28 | TGTGCCAGCAGCTTATCTGATGGGACTACAGATACGCAGTATTTT | CASSLSDGTTDTQYF
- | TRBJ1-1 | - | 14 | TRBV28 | TGTGCCAGCAGGCCTCAGGACTTGGGGACTGAAGCTTTCTTT | CASRPQDLGTEAFF
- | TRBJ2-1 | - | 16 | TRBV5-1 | TGCGCCAGCAGCCTCCCAACGGGCGACTCCTACAATGAGCAGTTCTTC | CASSLPTGDSYNEQFF
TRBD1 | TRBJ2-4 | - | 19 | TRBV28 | TGTGCCAGCACCTACGGGCAGGGGACAGGGGGTCTAGCCAAAAACATTCAGTACTTC | CASTYGQGTGGLAKNIQYF
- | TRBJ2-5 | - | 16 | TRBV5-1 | TGCGCCAGCAGCTTGGCCGGCAGGGGAGGTCAAGAGACCCAGTACTTC | CASSLAGRGGQETQYF
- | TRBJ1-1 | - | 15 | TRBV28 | TGTGCCAGCAGTTCAGTGGGGGGCAAGGTCACTGAAGCTTTCTTT | CASSSVGGKVTEAFF
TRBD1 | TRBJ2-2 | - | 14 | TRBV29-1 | TGCAGCGGCCGGACAGGGGGCAGCACCGGGGAGCTGTTTTTT | CSGRTGGSTGELFF
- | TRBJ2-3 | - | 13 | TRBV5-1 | TGCGCCAGCAGCTTGGGACCGGGGGATACGCAGTATTTT | CASSLGPGDTQYF
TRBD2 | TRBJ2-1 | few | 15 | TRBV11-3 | TGTGCCAGCAGCTTACAGGGAGGGTCCTACAATGAGCAGTTCTTC | CASSLQGGSYNEQFF
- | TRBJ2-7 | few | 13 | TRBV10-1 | TGCGCCAGCAGCTTGGACTTCAACTACGAGCAGTACTTC | CASSLDFNYEQYF
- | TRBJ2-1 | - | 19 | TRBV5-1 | TGCGCCAGCAGCTTGTGGGTAGGGTCGGGCGCAAGCTCCTACAGTGAGCAGTTCTTC | CASSLWVGSGASSYSEQFF
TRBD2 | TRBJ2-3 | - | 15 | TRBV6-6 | TGTGCCAGCGGCCTGACTAGCGGACTAGCAGATACGCAGTATTTT | CASGLTSGLADTQYF
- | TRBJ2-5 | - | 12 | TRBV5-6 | TGTGCCAGCAGCTTTTCCCTAGAGACCCAGTACTTC | CASSFSLETQYF
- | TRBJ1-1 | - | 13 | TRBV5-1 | TGCGCCAGCAGCATTGGGGGCGGAACTGAAGCTTTCTTT | CASSIGGGTEAFF
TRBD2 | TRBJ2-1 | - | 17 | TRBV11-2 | TGTGCCAGCAGCTCCCTGATAAGCGGGATCCGACCGCATGAGCAGTTCTTC | CASSSLISGIRPHEQFF
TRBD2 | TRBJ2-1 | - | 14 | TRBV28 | TGTGCCAGCAGTGGACTAGCGGAACCTAATGAGCAGTTCTTC | CASSGLAEPNEQFF
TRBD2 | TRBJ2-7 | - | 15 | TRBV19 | TGTGCCAGTAGGAACATTCGGACTAGCAGCTACGAGCAGTACTTC | CASRNIRTSSYEQYF